A single T cell receptor (beta chain) is shown here with its context. Its target is unknown. A much larger clone lies one base from this, so it may be a read error. The data belong to a study of T-cell memory formation after mild COVID-19. Findings of the study overall: The authors left the SARS-CoV-2 specificity of second-wave clones peaking on day 37 unconfirmed.

V was shortened by 6 bases and J by 5 bases, with 20 bases between the two germline ends. CDR3 length: 15 residues. The germline V gene has CDR1 MNHEY and CDR2 SVGAGI. Constant-segment primers were used for 5'RACE, and the resulting TCR alpha and TCR beta cDNA libraries carried sample barcodes and UMIs. Each CDR3 protein gets one entry after TCRdb re-called the 5' RACE reads with MiXCR. The sample yields around 420,000 distinct CDR3 sequences, approximately 25% seen once. The clonotype comes from an adult woman who had mild COVID-19 (a few samples of this study predate the infection). Cell type and time point are not known. This chain links TRBV6-5 with TRBJ2-7, with D perhaps matching TRBD1 (5 bases). The sequenced sample was PBMCs or a T cell subset sorted from them (not recorded which). CDR3 in amino acids: CASRRGHHLAHEQYF. The CDR3 region has the DNA TGTGCCAGCAGGCGAGGACACCACCTCGCGCACGAGCAGTACTTC.